Presented here are 20 T cell receptor beta chains from one specimen sequenced in a study of blood T cells in healthy people across ages. It was with a sample-barcoded 5' primer and a J-beta primer mix that a second PCR of roughly 6 to 12 cycles was run. Each CDR3 protein is one row after TCRdb ran MiXCR on the 5' RACE reads. The repertoire includes about 580,000 distinct CDR3 sequences, roughly 43% of them detected once, and just under 25% sits in the top ten. Input material: blood. Receptors originate from an older man in good health.

This clonotype was observed a handful of times. The V gene is TRBV20-1, the J gene TRBJ2-3; 7 positions agree with TRBD2. This CDR3 comprises 16 residues. The J segment lost 0 bases and the V segment lost 5 bases, leaving 11 bases of the junction unmatched. Germline loops: CDR1 DFQATT, CDR2 SNEGSKA (reference sequence). The CDR3 loop is CSAGGFGLESTDTQYF. The CDR3 coding sequence is TGCAGTGCTGGAGGGTTCGGACTAGAGAGCACAGATACGCAGTATTTT.

The chain carries TRBV9 and TRBJ2-3; TRBD2 is a possible D gene (6 bases). The CDR3 covers 16 residues. Trimming stripped 0 bases from V and 0 bases from J, with 11 bases between. Germline-derived CDR1 and CDR2 are SGDLS and YYNGEE. In DNA, the CDR3 is TGTGCCAGCAGCGTAGCGGGGAGGTCTAGCACAGATACGCAGTATTTT. Translation gives CASSVAGRSSTDTQYF. The variable domain in full, completed from reference TRBV9 and TRBJ2-3, reads DSGVTQTPKHLITATGQRVTLRCSPRSGDLSVYWYQQSLDQGLQFLIQYYNGEERAKGNILERFSAQQFPDLHSELNLSSLELGDSALYFCASSVAGRSSTDTQYFGPGTRLTVL.

The chain combines TRBV21-1 with TRBJ2-1. TRBV21-1 is listed as a pseudogene. CDR3 length: 14 residues. The DNA of the CDR3 is TGTGCCAGCAGCAAAGATGGCTCTTACAATGAGCAGTTCTTC. Translation gives CASSKDGSYNEQFF.

The chain employs TRBV5-1 and TRBJ2-3; maybe TRBD1 (5 bases). This CDR3 is built from 15 residues. Germline loops: CDR1 SGHRS, CDR2 YFSETQ. V was clipped by 0 bases and J by 3 bases, with 11 bases between them. CDR3 nucleotide sequence: TGCGCCAGCAGCTTGGAAGGCAGGGTAACAGATACGCAGTATTTT. As protein: CASSLEGRVTDTQYF.

The chain has TRBV12-3 or TRBV12-4 and TRBJ1-3; D is possibly TRBD1 (6 bases). This CDR3 region has 14 residues. V dropped 6 bases and J dropped 0 bases, with 9 bases sitting between them. The CDR3 sequence: CASSQGFSGNTIYF. CDR3 in DNA: TGTGCCAGCAGCCAGGGGTTCTCTGGAAACACCATATATTTT.

This chain joins TRBV29-1 and TRBJ2-5; D may correspond to TRBD1 or TRBD2 (6 bases each). Germline values: CDR1 SQVTM, CDR2 ANQGSEA. Trimming pared 4 bases from V and 1 base from J, leaving 13 bases between. The CDR3 has 14 residues. The CDR3 reads CSVGRDISQETQYF. Written as DNA, the CDR3 is TGCAGCGTTGGGCGGGACATTTCCCAAGAGACCCAGTACTTC.

The rearrangement uses TRBV9 and TRBJ1-1; TRBD1 is a possible D gene (5 bases). The germline V and J ends were trimmed by 7 bases and 11 bases, with 21 bases remaining between them. Germline lookup yields CDR1 SGDLS and CDR2 YYNGEE. This CDR3 contains 13 residues. The CDR3 loop is CASDPQASGPAFF. The CDR3 region has the DNA TGTGCCAGCGACCCCCAGGCCTCGGGGCCGGCTTTCTTT.

V gene TRBV2 combines with J gene TRBJ2-5; TRBD2 might be the D (6 bases). The V gene's germline CDR1 is SNHLY and CDR2 FYNNEI. The CDR3 covers 16 residues. V was pared by 6 bases and J by 11 bases, with 28 bases between. In DNA form, the CDR3 reads TGTGCCAGCAGCCGGAGGGACTCAAGCTCCTACAATGAGCAGTACTTC. Protein: CASSRRDSSSYNEQYF.

This clonotype has just one count. A junction end diverges from the germline sequence, so it may reflect a read error. This chain joins TRBV6-6 and TRBJ2-5; D remains unclear. Germline values: CDR1 MNHNY, CDR2 SVGAGI (reference sequence). There are 15 residues in the CDR3. The CDR3 region has the DNA TGTGCCGGCAGTTACGCCCGTGAGACCCAAGAGACTCAGTACTTC. Translating it yields CAGSYARETQETQYF.

The chain combines TRBV20-1 with TRBJ2-1; 7 nucleotides line up with TRBD2. The CDR3 has 17 amino acids. From germline, CDR1 is DFQATT and CDR2 SNEGSKA (reference sequence). V was pared by 0 bases and J by 0 bases, with 8 bases of the junction left unmatched. For the CDR3, the DNA is TGCAGTGCTAGAGATCAGGCGGGAGCGTACTCCTACAATGAGCAGTTCTTC. Translating gives CSARDQAGAYSYNEQFF.

This clonotype was seen repeatedly, ten times or more. This chain connects TRBV6-6 to TRBJ1-1; the D is unclear. Germline lookup yields CDR1 MNHNY and CDR2 SVGAGI (reference sequence). V gave up 8 bases and J gave up 1 base, with 8 bases separating them. The length of the CDR3 is 12 residues. The CDR3 DNA reads as TGTGCCAGCGGGGATCCGAACACTGAAGCTTTCTTT. Amino acids: CASGDPNTEAFF.

This clonotype was seen more than once but under ten times. The rearrangement uses TRBV20-1 and TRBJ1-6; no clear D. CDR1 is DFQATT and CDR2 is SNEGSKA in the germline V gene (reference sequence). The CDR3 spans 14 residues. V gave up 6 bases and J gave up 8 bases, with 17 bases separating them. The CDR3 here is CSAPKQRFDSPLHF. The CDR3 coding sequence is TGCAGTGCGCCCAAACAGCGGTTTGATTCACCCCTCCACTTT.

The table lists this clonotype with a few counts. The J gene is TRBJ2-3, the V gene TRBV20-1, with a possible D match to TRBD2 (5 bases). V was shortened by 1 base and J by 5 bases, with 7 bases between the two germline ends. The CDR3 contains 12 residues. The V gene's germline CDR1 is DFQATT and CDR2 SNEGSKA (reference sequence). The CDR3 spells CSARVSGDTQYF. The CDR3 bases are TGCAGTGCTAGAGTCAGCGGAGATACGCAGTATTTT.

V and J are TRBV25-1 and TRBJ2-2; 7 positions match TRBD2. J was trimmed by 3 bases and V by 3 bases; bases with no gene match: 1. This CDR3 region has 14 residues. CDR1 is MGHDK and CDR2 is SYGVNS in the germline V gene. The CDR3 is CASSEGGYTGELFF. CDR3 nucleotide sequence: TGTGCCAGCAGTGAGGGGGGGTACACCGGGGAGCTGTTTTTT.

About this clonotype: One end of the junction does not line up with germline, which may come from a read error. The rearrangement uses TRBV4-1 and TRBJ2-1; maybe TRBD2 (5 bases). The CDR3 covers 13 residues. Germline lookup yields CDR1 MGHRA and CDR2 YSYEKL. CDR3 amino acids: CASSQYDYDEQFF. The CDR3 nucleotides are TGCGCCAGCAGCCAGTACGACTACGATGAGCAGTTCTTC.

The chain is built from TRBV3-1 and TRBJ2-4; D ambiguous. The DNA matches TRBJ2-7 better at its end, which makes the J call doubtful. The CDR3 spans 14 residues. Germline CDR1 and CDR2: LGHDT and YNNKEL (reference sequence). The DNA of the CDR3 is TGTGCCAGCAGCCAAGAAGAGTCCCCCTACGAGCAGTACTTC. Protein sequence: CASSQEESPYEQYF.

This clonotype was observed a few times. The chain employs TRBV12-3 or TRBV12-4 and TRBJ2-1; weak D call: TRBD1 (6 bases). The CDR3 extends over 15 amino acids. V gave up 6 bases and J gave up 8 bases, with 20 bases separating them. The DNA of the CDR3 is TGTGCCAGCAGCCCCCAGGGGTCGGGGCCCGATGAGCAGTTCTTC. Amino acids: CASSPQGSGPDEQFF.

The chain links TRBV18 to TRBJ2-7, with TRBD2 matching over 10 bases. CDR3 size: 16 residues. J lost 7 bases, V lost 1 base, and 10 bases had no gene match. Germline V gene data show CDR1 as KGHSH and CDR2 as LQKENI. CDR3 loop: CASSPQGTSVVVEQYF. In DNA form, the CDR3 reads TGTGCCAGCTCACCACAGGGGACTAGCGTAGTTGTGGAGCAGTACTTC. Looking up the rest from reference TRBV18 and TRBJ2-7 gives the full variable domain: NAGVMQNPRHLVRRRGQEARLRCSPMKGHSHVYWYRQLPEEGLKFMVYLQKENIIDESGMPKERFSAEFPKEGPSILRIQQVVRGDSAAYFCASSPQGTSVVVEQYFGPGTRLTVT.

This clonotype came up many times. The V and J genes are TRBV6-5 and TRBJ2-7; 7 nucleotides match TRBD1. The CDR3 spans 15 residues. CDR1 is MNHEY and CDR2 is SVGAGI in the germline V gene. The V and J ends lost 2 bases and 3 bases, in that order; junction bases with no gene match: 7. The CDR3 spells CASSYRQGDIYEQYF. In nucleotides, the CDR3 is TGTGCCAGCAGTTACCGGCAGGGGGATATCTACGAGCAGTACTTC.

The rearrangement links TRBV20-1 to TRBJ2-1; either TRBD1 or TRBD2 may fit D (5 bases each). Trimming removed 5 bases at V and 6 bases at J, with 17 bases between. The germline CDR1 and CDR2 sequences are DFQATT and SNEGSKA (reference sequence). The CDR3 covers 14 residues. DNA of the CDR3: TGCAGTGCTGCCGGGACCATCCTGGGCAATGAGCAGTTCTTC. Amino acids: CSAAGTILGNEQFF.